This TCR beta chain was sequenced in a study of STAT3 mutations in large granular lymphocyte leukemia. The repertoire was sequenced with immunoSEQ multiplex PCR; TCRdb's copy has only in-frame clones and lacks some. The sample contains 10,000 to 15,000 clones, more than 90% of which appear only once. Of note for this clone: As yet, its antigen is unknown.

Study-wide findings and caveats: Every T-cell large granular lymphocyte leukemia patient had at least one immunodominant TCR beta clonotype. Clonal expansion was inferred from samples taken at other timepoints. In about 30% of the 18 patients, new TCR clonotypes emerged after therapy.

The source material was peripheral blood mononuclear cells. This TCR derives from a man in his forties or fifties with T-cell large granular lymphocyte leukemia. Some clones in this sample may be carry-over from other donors' samples.

The CDR3 is CASSRGPFNTEAFF. In DNA form, the CDR3 reads TGTGCCAGCAGTCGGGGGCCCTTTAACACTGAAGCTTTCTTT. V is TRBV6-6 and J is TRBJ1-1, with a weak D call TRBD1 (6 bases). This CDR3 spans 14 amino acids. V was shortened by 5 bases and J by 2 bases, with 12 bases between the two germline ends. The germline V gene has CDR1 MNHNY and CDR2 SVGAGI (reference sequence).